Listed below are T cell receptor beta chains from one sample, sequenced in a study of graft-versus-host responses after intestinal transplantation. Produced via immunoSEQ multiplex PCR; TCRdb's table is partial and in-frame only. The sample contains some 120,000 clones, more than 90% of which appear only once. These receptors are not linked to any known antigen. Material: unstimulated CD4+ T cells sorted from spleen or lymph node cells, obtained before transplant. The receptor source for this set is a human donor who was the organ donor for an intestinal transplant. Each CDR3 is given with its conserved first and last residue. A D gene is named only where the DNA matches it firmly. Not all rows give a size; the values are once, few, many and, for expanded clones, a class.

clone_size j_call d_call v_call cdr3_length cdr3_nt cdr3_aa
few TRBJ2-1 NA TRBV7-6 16 TGTGCCAGCAGCTTAGTTGGAGCCGGAGGGGGCGGTGAGCAGTTCTTC CASSLVGAGGGGEQFF
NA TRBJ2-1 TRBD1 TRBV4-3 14 TGCGCCAGCAGCCAAGAACAGGGGTACAATGAGCAGTTCTTC CASSQEQGYNEQFF
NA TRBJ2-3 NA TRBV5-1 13 TGCGCCAGCAGCTTAATGACGCGAGATACGCAGTATTTT CASSLMTRDTQYF
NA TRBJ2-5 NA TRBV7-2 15 TGTGCCAGCAGCTTAGCCGGAGTGGCCCAAGAGACCCAGTACTTC CASSLAGVAQETQYF
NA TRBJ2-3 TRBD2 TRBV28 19 TGTGCCAGCACCCATAGGGGACTAGCGCACAAGTTTAGCACAGATACGCAGTATTTT CASTHRGLAHKFSTDTQYF
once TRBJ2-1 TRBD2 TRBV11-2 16 TGTGCCAGCAGCTTCAAAGCGGGATCTGGGAACAATGAGCAGTTCTTC CASSFKAGSGNNEQFF
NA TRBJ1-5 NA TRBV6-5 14 TGTGCCAGCAGTTACAAGGCAGGGAGTCAGCCCCAGCATTTT CASSYKAGSQPQHF
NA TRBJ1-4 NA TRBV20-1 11 TGCAGTGCACCATACAGTGAAAAACTGTTTTTT CSAPYSEKLFF
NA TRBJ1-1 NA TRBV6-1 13 TGTGCCAGCAGGAGGGGGGGGAACACTGAAGCTTTCTTT CASRRGGNTEAFF
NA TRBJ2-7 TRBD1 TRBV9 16 TGTGCCAGCAGCCCGTTTTCACACAGGGGCCGCGCCGAGCAGTACTTC CASSPFSHRGRAEQYF
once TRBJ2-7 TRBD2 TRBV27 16 TGTGCCAGCAGCTACCGTAGCGGGGGGAGCTCCTACGAGCAGTACTTC CASSYRSGGSSYEQYF
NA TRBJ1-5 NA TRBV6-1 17 TGTGCCAGCAGTGAAGGTACAGGCCACTATAGCAATCAGCCCCAGCATTTT CASSEGTGHYSNQPQHF
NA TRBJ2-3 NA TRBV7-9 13 TGTGCCAGCAGCTCCATCATCACAGATACGCAGTATTTT CASSSIITDTQYF
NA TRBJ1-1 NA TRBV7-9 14 TGTGCCAGCAGCAGGACGCGCATGAACACTGAAGCTTTCTTT CASSRTRMNTEAFF
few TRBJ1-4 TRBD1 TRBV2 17 TGTGCCAGCAGCTACAGGGGGCGCGGCCCAACTAATGAAAAACTGTTTTTT CASSYRGRGPTNEKLFF
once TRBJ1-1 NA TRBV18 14 TGTGCCAGCTCCATACAGGTAGGAAGACCTGAAGCTTTCTTT CASSIQVGRPEAFF
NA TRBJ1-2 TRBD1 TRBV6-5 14 TGTGCCAGCAGGATTGACAGGGCGGGACAAAGCTACACCTTC CASRIDRAGQSYTF
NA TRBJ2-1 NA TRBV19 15 TGTGCCAGTAGTATAGTGGGCGGATCTAACAATGAGCAGTTCTTC CASSIVGGSNNEQFF
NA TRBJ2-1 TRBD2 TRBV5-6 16 TGTGCCAGCAGCTTGGCAGGGCTAGCGGGATACAATGAGCAGTTCTTC CASSLAGLAGYNEQFF
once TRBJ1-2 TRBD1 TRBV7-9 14 TGTGCCAGCAGCTTAGGGACAGGACACCGGGGCTACACCTTC CASSLGTGHRGYTF
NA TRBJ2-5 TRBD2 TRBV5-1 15 TGCGCCAGCAGCCCAGCCTCTAGCGGGAGAGAGACCCAGTACTTC CASSPASSGRETQYF
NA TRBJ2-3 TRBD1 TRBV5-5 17 TGTGCCAGCAGCTTGGCCGGGACAGGGGGCTATGCAGATACGCAGTATTTT CASSLAGTGGYADTQYF
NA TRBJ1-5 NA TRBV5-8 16 TGTGCCAGCAGCTTGGGGACCGGGACAACAAATCAGCCCCAGCATTTT CASSLGTGTTNQPQHF
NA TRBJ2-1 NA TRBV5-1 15 TGCGCCAGCAGCTTTCAGGGGCCTACTTACAATGAGCAGTTCTTC CASSFQGPTYNEQFF
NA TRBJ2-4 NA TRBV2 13 TGTGCCAGCAGTGGTTTGTCCAAAAACATTCAGTACTTC CASSGLSKNIQYF
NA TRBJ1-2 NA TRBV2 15 TGTGCCAGCAGCGGAAGAGCGGTCTCCCATTATGGCTACACCTTC CASSGRAVSHYGYTF
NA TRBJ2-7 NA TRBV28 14 TGTGCCAGCAGTTTAGACGGGAGAGACTACGAGCAGTACTTC CASSLDGRDYEQYF
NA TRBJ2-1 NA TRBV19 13 TGTGCCAGTAGCTGGAATTCCTACAATGAGCAGTTCTTC CASSWNSYNEQFF
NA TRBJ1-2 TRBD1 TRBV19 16 TGTGCCAGTAGTATAGATCTTGGGACAGCTAACTATGGCTACACCTTC CASSIDLGTANYGYTF
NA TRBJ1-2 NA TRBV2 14 TGTGCCAGCAGTGAGGACAGATCAAACTATGGCTACACCTTC CASSEDRSNYGYTF
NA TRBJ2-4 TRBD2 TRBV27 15 TGTGCCAGCAGTTGGGGGGGGGACGCCAAAAACATTCAGTACTTC CASSWGGDAKNIQYF
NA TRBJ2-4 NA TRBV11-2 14 TGTGCCAGCAGCCCTAGGACCGGAAAAAACATTCAGTACTTC CASSPRTGKNIQYF
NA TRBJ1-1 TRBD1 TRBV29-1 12 TGCAGCGTTTCAGGACAGGGCACTGAAGCTTTCTTT CSVSGQGTEAFF
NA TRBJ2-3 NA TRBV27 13 TGTGCCAGCAGTTTGGACTCTACAGATACGCAGTATTTT CASSLDSTDTQYF
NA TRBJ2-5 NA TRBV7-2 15 TGTGCCAGCAGCGACCTCGGGACTTACCAAGAGACCCAGTACTTC CASSDLGTYQETQYF
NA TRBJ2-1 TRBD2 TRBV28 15 TGTGCCAGCAGCAACAACCAGCGGGGTTACAATGAGCAGTTCTTC CASSNNQRGYNEQFF
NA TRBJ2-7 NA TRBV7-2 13 TGTGCCAGCAGCTTAGAACGGGAGAGCGAGCAGTACTTC CASSLERESEQYF
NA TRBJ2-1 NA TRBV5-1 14 TGCGCCAGCAGCTTAAGCATGCTCGACAATGAGCAGTTCTTC CASSLSMLDNEQFF
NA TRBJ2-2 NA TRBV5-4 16 TGTGCCAGCAGCTCTAGAGGACACACGAACACCGGGGAGCTGTTTTTT CASSSRGHTNTGELFF
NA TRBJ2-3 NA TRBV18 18 TGTGCCAGCTCACCGAGAAGTTTTTGGAGGGACTCCCTAGATACGCAGTATTTT CASSPRSFWRDSLDTQYF
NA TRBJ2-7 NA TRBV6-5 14 TGTGCCAGCAGCCCCACGTTAAGGGGCTACGAGCAGTACTTC CASSPTLRGYEQYF
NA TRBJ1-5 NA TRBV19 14 TGTGCCAGTAGACCGCCAGATAGCAATCAGCCCCAGCATTTT CASRPPDSNQPQHF
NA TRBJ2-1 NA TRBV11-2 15 TGTGCCAGCAGCTCCGGTAGCTACTCCTACAATGAGCAGTTCTTC CASSSGSYSYNEQFF
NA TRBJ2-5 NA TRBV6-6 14 TGTGCCAGCAGTTACTCGATTGCCGTGAAGACCCAGTACTTC CASSYSIAVKTQYF
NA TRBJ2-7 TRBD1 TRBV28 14 TGTGCCAGCAGACCACAGGGGGAAGGGAACGAGCAGTACTTC CASRPQGEGNEQYF